This TCR beta chain emerged from a study of blood T cell repertoires in COVID-19. Study in general: PBMCs, B-cell-depleted T cells, or T cells provided the cDNA or gDNA that made up the material.

Per the original data handling: Reference gene primer amplification in the assay estimated nucleated cell counts. The repertoire was sequenced with immunoSEQ multiplex PCR; TCRdb's copy has only in-frame clones and lacks some. That table supplies the V and J calls and clone size; D and trimming were determined from the DNA. The table records 85,000 to 100,000 clones, roughly 81% of them present only once. From germline, CDR1 is SGHAT and CDR2 FQNNGV. V shed 1 base, J shed 5 bases, and the junction held 6 bases outside the gene matches. The CDR3 consists of 16 residues. The sequencing input was peripheral blood. The origin of this receptor is an elderly man with COVID-19, enrolled during active disease. The chain uses TRBV11-2 and TRBJ2-1, with 9 bases fitting TRBD2. The CDR3 sequence: CASSLVGTSFDNEQFF. CDR3 nucleotide sequence: TGTGCCAGCAGCTTAGTCGGGACTAGCTTTGACAATGAGCAGTTCTTC.